This record covers a single TCR beta chain. This clonotype was found many times. Its antigen has not been determined. Base qualities are not at hand, and no much larger clone is one base apart. The germline V gene (reference sequence) specifies SGHAT as CDR1 and FQDESV as CDR2. The cysteine opens and the phenylalanine closes a CDR3 of 16 amino acids. Only CDR3 DNA remains: 48 bases, in frame from the first base. The V and J ends are trimmed by 0 bases and 7 bases, leaving 18 bases between them. This record belongs to a study of Graves' ophthalmopathy and Graves' hyperthyroidism listed by TCRdb under 2018. For the study in its entirety: Peripheral blood was collected at initial diagnosis, prior to any treatment. The study used signatures of the TCR beta repertoire to tell Graves' ophthalmopathy apart from Graves' hyperthyroidism and to predict which patients would progress to ophthalmopathy. In total, approximately 130 blood samples were TCR-sequenced: 43 ophthalmopathy, approximately 75 hyperthyroidism and about 17 hyperthyroidism-to-ophthalmopathy patients. To explore V-J signatures distinguishing ophthalmopathy from hyperthyroidism, a discovery set of about 99 patients (around 42 ophthalmopathy, roughly 60 stable hyperthyroidism) was enrolled. For independent validation, a separate cohort was made up of fewer than 20 hyperthyroidism patients plus 17 patients who later progressed from hyperthyroidism to ophthalmopathy. T-cell repertoires of thyroid tissue and blood were compared in 5 or 6 hyperthyroidism patients. Following sample collection, hyperthyroidism patients were given methimazole at a starting dose of 30 mg daily, and ophthalmopathy patients were given high-dose intravenous methylprednisolone. The roughly 91 discovery patients were randomly split 7:3 into training and test sets.

Hyperthyroidism was considered stable if no progression to ophthalmopathy occurred within 18 months of follow-up. Hyperthyroidism patients were newly diagnosed, were aged 18 to 65 years, and had a disease duration under 2 months. Patients were excluded if they had other autoimmune diseases, uncontrolled infections, pregnancy or lactation. Diagnosis relied on clinical symptoms, serum thyroxine, TRAb, thyroid ultrasound and orbital computed tomography. Using Ficoll-Paque density gradient centrifugation, PBMCs were isolated from 10 ml of fresh peripheral blood. Trizol reagent was used to extract the total RNA, and its quality was then checked on an Agilent 2100 Bioanalyzer. For repertoire sequencing, TCR beta CDR3 regions were amplified from RNA transcripts. The first round of RT-PCR was done with HTBI primers and the Qiagen OneStep RT-PCR kit, and was followed by a second round of multiplex PCR, then size selection and purification. Libraries were sequenced paired-end with 100 bp reads on an Illumina HiSeq2000. The paper's processing steps were these. SOAPnuke was used to process the reads, removing any read that contained adapters or uncalled bases, had a mean Phred below 15, or lacked an exact match to the constant primer or identifier. High-quality paired reads were merged with COPE v1.2.5. Each unique nucleotide sequence was treated as a clonotype, and MiTCR v1.1 was used to align the clonotypes to the IMGT TRB V, D and J references. Only V-J combinations with frequency above 0.0001 were analysed, covering about 99% of repertoires. A TCR clonal expansion and chaos score per V-J combination was defined as the ratio of F50 clonal expansion to chaos observed in the TCRdist matrix. Welch's t-statistics and random forest were used to reduce the features to around 13 V-J combinations, which were then used as input to a naive Bayes classifier. Thyroid-blood repertoire similarity was quantified with the Morisita-Horn index. The public reads were reanalyzed by TCRdb: fastp trimming at Q25, MiXCR alignment, in-frame beta chains only. Each record represents a unique CDR3 protein, reported with the most common genes and DNA among its rows. The V and J calls reflect TCRdb's pipeline rather than the authors' work. In this sample the table shows 400,000 or so distinct CDR3 sequences, 15% to 19% of which occur a single time. The ten largest clonotypes hold roughly 7% of the sample.

The investigation overall reported the following: No statistical method was used to predetermine the sample size, and group allocation was not hidden from the investigators. In cross-validation, the 13-signature model distinguished ophthalmopathy from stable hyperthyroidism with 87.88% sensitivity and about 81% specificity, while in the test set the corresponding values were about 80% and 75%. In validation, the model predicted ophthalmopathy progression with about 70% sensitivity and approximately 72% specificity; some 13 predicted patients were CT-confirmed with GO in a median of approximately 6.5 months. Among expanded thyroid clonotypes with frequency above 0.001, most also showed up in blood, which suggests that blood repertoires may reflect the thyroid immune response.

The sequence joins TRBV11-1 to TRBJ1-1; no D segment can be confidently identified. What was sequenced was peripheral blood. The TCR was taken from a woman aged 18-29 years with stable Graves' hyperthyroidism. Donor details come from another sample of the same person, matched by shared clones. The DNA is as follows: TGTGCCAGCAGCTTAGCGCTTAGAGAAGGCCGCGGTGAAGCTTTCTTT. Translated, it gives CASSLALREGRGEAFF.